These T cell receptor beta chains were read from a single sample in a study of neurological immune-mediated disorders. TCRdb passed the 5' RACE reads through MiXCR, listing each CDR3 protein once. The repertoire holds roughly 25,000 distinct CDR3 sequences, over 5.5% seen once, with approximately 4.3% in the top ten. Sequenced material: PBMCs. The receptors derive from a woman aged 40-49 years in good health. Both conserved end residues are part of each CDR3. D genes are given only for firm matches. The size entry is marked missing in some rows and otherwise reads once, few, many or a size class.

CDR3: CASSLRRGSGNTIYF; DNA: TGCGCCAGCAGCTTGAGGCGGGGATCGGGAAACACCATATATTTT; J: TRBJ1-3; V: TRBV5-1; D: NA; size: many
CDR3: CASSPGQGYKQYF; DNA: TGCGCCAGCAGCCCGGGACAGGGATACAAGCAGTACTTC; J: TRBJ2-7; V: TRBV5-1; D: TRBD1; size: many
CDR3: CASSLGGWGGDTQYF; DNA: TGTGCCAGCAGCTTAGGAGGGTGGGGAGGAGATACGCAGTATTTT; J: TRBJ2-3; V: TRBV7-2; D: NA; size: many
CDR3: CASSLRGGYANTGELFF; DNA: TGTGCCAGCAGCCTTCGGGGGGGATACGCGAACACCGGGGAGCTGTTTTTT; J: TRBJ2-2; V: TRBV11-2; D: TRBD2; size: few
CDR3: CASSSPSKAKNIQYF; DNA: TGTGCCAGCAGTTCTCCGTCAAAGGCCAAAAACATTCAGTACTTC; J: TRBJ2-4; V: TRBV27; D: NA; size: many
CDR3: CASSLGGGQETQYF; DNA: TGCGCCAGCAGCTTGGGAGGGGGACAAGAGACCCAGTACTTC; J: TRBJ2-5; V: TRBV5-1; D: NA; size: many
CDR3: CSLQSGLGVDTQYF; DNA: TGCAGCCTCCAATCGGGGTTGGGGGTGGATACGCAGTATTTT; J: TRBJ2-3; V: TRBV29-1; D: NA; size: many
CDR3: CSALFTSGRADEQFF; DNA: TGCAGTGCTCTGTTCACTAGCGGGAGGGCCGATGAGCAGTTCTTC; J: TRBJ2-1; V: TRBV20-1; D: TRBD2; size: many
CDR3: CAIRGAGANTGELFF; DNA: TGTGCCATCAGGGGAGCCGGGGCGAACACCGGGGAGCTGTTTTTT; J: TRBJ2-2; V: TRBV10-3; D: NA; size: many
CDR3: CSVEEWDRQDTQYF; DNA: TGCAGCGTTGAAGAGTGGGATAGACAAGATACGCAGTATTTT; J: TRBJ2-3; V: TRBV29-1; D: NA; size: medium-sized
CDR3: CASPEDSQNTGELFF; DNA: TGCGCCAGCCCGGAGGACAGCCAGAACACCGGGGAGCTGTTTTTT; J: TRBJ2-2; V: TRBV23-1; D: NA; size: many
CDR3: CATSDFGLAEQFF; DNA: TGTGCCACCAGTGATTTCGGCTTGGCTGAGCAGTTCTTC; J: TRBJ2-1; V: TRBV24-1; D: NA; size: many
CDR3: CASSLSAGVNAGELFF; DNA: TGTGCCAGCAGCTTGTCAGCGGGAGTTAATGCCGGGGAGCTGTTTTTT; J: TRBJ2-2; V: TRBV7-2; D: TRBD2; size: many
CDR3: CASSRGWEQYF; DNA: TGTGCCAGCAGCCGAGGGTGGGAGCAGTACTTC; J: TRBJ2-7; V: TRBV7-9; D: NA; size: many
CDR3: CASRSSGSADTQYF; DNA: TGTGCCAGCAGGTCTAGCGGGAGTGCAGATACGCAGTATTTT; J: TRBJ2-3; V: TRBV28; D: TRBD2; size: many
CDR3: CASSQGLAGYQQFF; DNA: TGTGCCAGCAGCCAAGGACTAGCGGGATACCAGCAGTTCTTC; J: TRBJ2-1; V: TRBV14; D: TRBD2; size: many
CDR3: CSVVGGPGLQYF; DNA: TGCAGCGTTGTGGGCGGGCCGGGTTTGCAGTACTTC; J: TRBJ2-5; V: TRBV29-1; D: NA; size: many
CDR3: CAISYSGTSGYNEQFF; DNA: TGTGCCATCAGCTATTCCGGGACTAGCGGATACAATGAGCAGTTCTTC; J: TRBJ2-1; V: TRBV10-3; D: TRBD2; size: few
CDR3: CSARDRVRSYGYTF; DNA: TGCAGTGCTAGAGACAGGGTCAGATCCTATGGCTACACCTTC; J: TRBJ1-2; V: TRBV20-1; D: NA; size: many
CDR3: CSVEQTNTEAFF; DNA: TGCAGCGTTGAACAGACGAACACTGAAGCTTTCTTT; J: TRBJ1-1; V: TRBV29-1; D: NA; size: many
CDR3: CSVEGQGIIQGGYTF; DNA: TGCAGCGTTGAGGGACAGGGGATCATTCAAGGGGGCTACACCTTC; J: TRBJ1-2; V: TRBV29-1; D: TRBD1; size: many
CDR3: CASSPGSGRTDTQYF; DNA: TGTGCCAGCAGCCCGGGGAGCGGGCGGACAGATACGCAGTATTTT; J: TRBJ2-3; V: TRBV4-2; D: NA; size: many
CDR3: CAWSLGGGYTF; DNA: TGTGCCTGGAGTCTTGGGGGCGGCTACACCTTC; J: TRBJ1-2; V: TRBV30; D: NA; size: many
CDR3: CSVAVNTEAFF; DNA: TGCAGTGTGGCCGTGAACACTGAAGCTTTCTTT; J: TRBJ1-1; V: TRBV20-1; D: NA; size: many
CDR3: CASRTQGIGTDTQYF; DNA: TGCGCCAGCAGAACACAGGGTATCGGCACAGATACGCAGTATTTT; J: TRBJ2-3; V: TRBV5-1; D: NA; size: many
CDR3: CSARDMRGEETQYF; DNA: TGCAGTGCTAGAGATATGCGGGGTGAGGAGACCCAGTACTTC; J: TRBJ2-5; V: TRBV20-1; D: NA; size: many
CDR3: CASSPWLGGNTEAFF; DNA: TGCGCCAGCAGCCCATGGCTCGGCGGGAACACTGAAGCTTTCTTT; J: TRBJ1-1; V: TRBV5-1; D: NA; size: many
CDR3: CSVRHGELFF; DNA: TGCAGCGTTCGACACGGCGAGCTGTTTTTT; J: TRBJ2-2; V: TRBV29-1; D: NA; size: many
CDR3: CASSQPPAGNTIYF; DNA: TGTGCCAGCAGCCAACCCCCGGCAGGAAACACCATATATTTT; J: TRBJ1-3; V: TRBV4-2; D: NA; size: medium-sized
CDR3: CSADTGTGNNSPLHF; DNA: TGCAGTGCTGATACCGGGACAGGCAATAATTCACCCCTCCACTTT; J: TRBJ1-6; V: TRBV20-1; D: TRBD1; size: many
CDR3: CSASLGAEQYF; DNA: TGCAGTGCTAGCTTAGGGGCCGAGCAGTACTTC; J: TRBJ2-7; V: TRBV20-1; D: NA; size: many
CDR3: CAISGQEAGTGELFF; DNA: TGTGCCATCAGTGGACAGGAGGCAGGCACCGGGGAGCTGTTTTTT; J: TRBJ2-2; V: TRBV10-3; D: NA; size: many
CDR3: CASSAGNEQFF; DNA: TGCGCCTCCTCAGCGGGCAATGAGCAGTTCTTC; J: TRBJ2-1; V: TRBV5-1; D: NA; size: many
CDR3: CASAASANTGELFF; DNA: TGCGCCAGCGCCGCTAGCGCGAACACCGGGGAGCTGTTTTTT; J: TRBJ2-2; V: TRBV5-1; D: NA; size: many
CDR3: CASGSMSTDTQYF; DNA: TGTGCCAGCGGGAGTATGAGCACAGATACGCAGTATTTT; J: TRBJ2-3; V: TRBV28; D: NA; size: many
CDR3: CSVEEGLAGGAEQYF; DNA: TGCAGCGTTGAAGAAGGGCTAGCGGGAGGTGCCGAGCAGTACTTC; J: TRBJ2-7; V: TRBV29-1; D: TRBD2; size: medium-sized
CDR3: CSAYDPGPKRNEQFF; DNA: TGCAGTGCTTACGACCCGGGCCCCAAAAGGAATGAGCAGTTCTTC; J: TRBJ2-1; V: TRBV20-1; D: NA; size: many
CDR3: CSARDPGAANSPLHF; DNA: TGCAGTGCTAGAGATCCAGGGGCTGCCAATTCACCCCTCCACTTT; J: TRBJ1-6; V: TRBV20-1; D: NA; size: many
CDR3: CASSLGEGITDTQYF; DNA: TGTGCCAGCAGCTTGGGGGAAGGAATAACAGATACGCAGTATTTT; J: TRBJ2-3; V: TRBV5-5; D: NA; size: many
CDR3: CASSQDWGGNQPQHF; DNA: TGTGCCAGCAGCCAAGATTGGGGTGGCAATCAGCCCCAGCATTTT; J: TRBJ1-5; V: TRBV3-1; D: NA; size: many
CDR3: CSGLGEQYSYNEQFF; DNA: TGCAGCGGATTGGGGGAGCAGTACTCCTACAATGAGCAGTTCTTC; J: TRBJ2-1; V: TRBV29-1; D: NA; size: many
CDR3: CASSRDNQETQYF; DNA: TGCGCCAGCAGCAGGGACAACCAAGAGACCCAGTACTTC; J: TRBJ2-5; V: TRBV5-1; D: NA; size: many
CDR3: CASSLEETQYF; DNA: TGCGCCAGCAGCTTGGAAGAGACCCAGTACTTC; J: TRBJ2-5; V: TRBV5-1; D: NA; size: many
CDR3: CASSFRPPLHF; DNA: TGTGCCAGCTCCTTTCGACCACCCCTCCACTTT; J: TRBJ1-6; V: TRBV28; D: NA; size: many
CDR3: CASSLLRRVGVAGTHAPYEQYF; DNA: TGTGCCAGCAGTTTATTGCGTCGGGTCGGGGTAGCCGGGACACACGCACCCTACGAGCAGTACTTC; J: TRBJ2-7; V: TRBV27; D: NA; size: many
CDR3: CASSQGRALSSYEQYF; DNA: TGTGCCAGCAGCCAAGGAAGGGCGCTAAGCTCCTACGAGCAGTACTTC; J: TRBJ2-7; V: TRBV3-1; D: NA; size: many
CDR3: CASSTPGGRETQYF; DNA: TGTGCCAGCAGCACCCCAGGAGGGAGGGAGACCCAGTACTTC; J: TRBJ2-5; V: TRBV28; D: NA; size: many
CDR3: CASSSAGRVRFF; DNA: TGTGCCAGCAGCTCCGCAGGGCGGGTTCGGTTCTTC; J: TRBJ2-1; V: TRBV5-4; D: NA; size: many
CDR3: CSATRTSGEQYF; DNA: TGCAGTGCTACTAGGACTAGCGGCGAGCAGTACTTC; J: TRBJ2-7; V: TRBV20-1; D: TRBD2; size: many
CDR3: CASSLDETAISYEQYF; DNA: TGTGCCAGCAGCTTAGATGAGACAGCTATCTCCTACGAGCAGTACTTC; J: TRBJ2-7; V: TRBV7-2; D: NA; size: NA
CDR3: CASSYQWNQPQHF; DNA: TGTGCCAGCAGTTATCAATGGAATCAGCCCCAGCATTTT; J: TRBJ1-5; V: TRBV27; D: NA; size: many